The 20 T cell receptor beta chains below all came from one sample that was sequenced in a study of T-cell reconstitution after alpha-beta-depleted transplantation in children. Preparing the TCRbeta library involved the use of unique molecular identifiers. Each CDR3 protein is one row after TCRdb ran MiXCR on the PCR reads. The sample lists hundreds of thousands of distinct CDR3 sequences, around 12% occurring once. The sequenced sample was PBMCs from the stem cell graft donor, obtained from the stem cell graft. Receptor source: a human donor who donated a stem cell graft to a child with acute lymphoblastic leukemia.

This clonotype has at least ten counts. The chain combines TRBV14 with TRBJ1-5; D gene uncertain. V lost 1 base to trimming and J lost 2 bases, with 15 bases between them. The CDR3 length is 17 residues. CDR1 and CDR2 from the germline V gene are SGHDN and FVKESK. In DNA form, the CDR3 reads TGTGCCAGCAGCCAAGGTGTTAGGGTACCGTGCAATCAGCCCCAGCATTTT. Its translation: CASSQGVRVPCNQPQHF.

V is TRBV11-3 and J is TRBJ2-7; D possibly matches TRBD1 or TRBD2 (5 bases each). V dropped 5 bases and J dropped 9 bases, with 23 bases sitting between them. In germline, CDR1 is SGHNT, CDR2 YENEEA. There are 15 residues in the CDR3. The CDR3 here is CASSRGRQNPSPQYF. The CDR3 DNA reads TGTGCCAGCAGCCGGGGCCGGCAGAATCCCTCGCCGCAGTACTTC. Full variable domain (remainder filled in from reference TRBV11-3 and TRBJ2-7): EAGVVQSPRYKIIEKKQPVAFWCNPISGHNTLYWYLQNLGQGPELLIRYENEEAVDDSQLPKDRFSAERLKGVDSTLKIQPAELGDSAVYLCASSRGRQNPSPQYFGPGTRLTVT.

This clonotype was seen many times. CDR3 nucleotides: TGTGCCAGCAAGCAGGGGGTGGGACAGCCCCAGCATTTT. This sequence encodes CASKQGVGQPQHF. The rearrangement links TRBV27 to TRBJ1-5, with TRBD1 matching 7 bases. Germline CDR1 is MNHEY and CDR2 is SMNVEV (reference sequence). The CDR3 has 13 residues. V shed 7 bases and J 7 bases; nucleotides not matched to a gene: 7.

This clonotype occurred many times. V and J are TRBV28 and TRBJ1-4; D is undetermined. The V and J ends lost 3 bases and 4 bases respectively, with 6 bases between them. The CDR3 is made up of 13 amino acids. Germline CDR1 reads MDHEN; CDR2 reads SYDVKM. Written as DNA, the CDR3 is TGTGCCAGCAGTTTCGGGAATAATGAAAAACTGTTTTTT. Translated: CASSFGNNEKLFF. Using reference TRBV28 and TRBJ1-4 for the parts outside the CDR3, the full variable domain is DVKVTQSSRYLVKRTGEKVFLECVQDMDHENMFWYRQDPGLGLRLIYFSYDVKMKEKGDIPEGYSVSREKKERFSLILESASTNQTSMYLCASSFGNNEKLFFGSGTQLSVL.

This clonotype was seen ten or more times. The gene calls are TRBV30 and TRBJ1-1; no reliable D call. Trimming shortened V by 2 bases and J by 0 bases, and 10 bases separated the two germline ends. Germline-derived CDR1 and CDR2 are GTSNPN and SVGIG (reference sequence). The CDR3 sequence is 14 residues long. The CDR3 DNA follows: TGTGCCTGGAGTATTACTCTAATGAACACTGAAGCTTTCTTT. Translating gives CAWSITLMNTEAFF. Complete variable domain (other parts from reference TRBV30 and TRBJ1-1): SQTIHQWPATLVQPVGSPLSLECTVEGTSNPNLYWYRQAAGRGLQLLFYSVGIGQISSEVPQNLSASRPQDRQFILSSKKLLLSDSGFYLCAWSITLMNTEAFFGQGTRLTVV.

This clonotype was seen at least ten times. This chain uses TRBV4-3 with TRBJ2-7, with 8 bases lining up with TRBD2. Germline CDR1 is LGHNA and CDR2 is YSLEER. This CDR3 has 16 residues. V was clipped by 0 bases and J by 0 bases; unmatched bases: 4. The CDR3 is CASSQEAGGTSYEQYF. The CDR3 DNA reads as TGCGCCAGCAGCCAAGAGGCGGGAGGCACCTCCTACGAGCAGTACTTC.

This clonotype was detected ten times or more. The chain links TRBV6-6 to TRBJ2-7, with unresolved D. This CDR3 region has 11 residues. Germline V gives CDR1 MNHNY, CDR2 SVGAGI (reference sequence). Trimming took 6 bases from V and 1 from J, leaving 4 bases between them. Here the CDR3 DNA reads TGTGCCAGCAGGCTATCCTACGAGCAGTACTTC. It translates to CASRLSYEQYF.

The chain is built from TRBV7-6 and TRBJ2-1; 7 bases are a match to TRBD2. This CDR3 is 16 amino acids long. The germline V gene encodes CDR1 SGHVS and CDR2 FNYEAQ. V trimming: 0 bases; J trimming: 1 base; junction bases outside the gene matches: 3. CDR3 nucleotide sequence: TGTGCCAGCAGCTTAGCGCCCGGGGGGTCCTACAATGAGCAGTTCTTC. As protein: CASSLAPGGSYNEQFF.

This clonotype was seen ten or more times. The V gene is TRBV7-2, the J gene TRBJ2-7, with 8 bases identical to TRBD2. The germline gives CDR1 SGHTA, CDR2 FQGNSA. The V gene end was trimmed by 5 bases and the J gene end by 1 base; junction bases not matched to a gene: 7. The CDR3 covers 15 residues. Here the CDR3 reads CASSRGGSGSYEQYF. Here the CDR3 DNA reads TGTGCCAGCAGCCGCGGGGGGTCCGGGTCCTACGAGCAGTACTTC.

This clonotype was seen many times. V gene TRBV5-5 combines with J gene TRBJ2-5; D tentatively reads TRBD1 or TRBD2 (5 bases each). Per germline, CDR1 SGHKS and CDR2 YYEKEE (reference sequence). V shed 4 bases and J shed 4 bases, with 20 bases lying between them. CDR3 length: 16 amino acids. This CDR3 reads CASSEGPLPEGETQYF. CDR3 DNA sequence: TGTGCCAGCAGCGAGGGGCCTCTACCTGAGGGAGAGACCCAGTACTTC.

The sample holds many counts of this clonotype. The CDR3 is CASSESPGLAYEQYF. The CDR3 region has the DNA TGTGCCAGCAGTGAGTCACCGGGACTAGCCTACGAGCAGTACTTC. The chain carries TRBV2 and TRBJ2-7; 8 nucleotides align to TRBD2. Germline V lookup: CDR1 SNHLY, CDR2 FYNNEI. There are 15 residues in the CDR3. J lost 2 bases, V lost 3 bases, and 6 bases had no gene match.

This clonotype has ten or more counts. The genes are TRBV7-6 and TRBJ2-3; 10 bases agree with TRBD2. The V and J ends lost 5 bases and 1 base, in that order; junction bases with no gene match: 6. CDR1 is SGHVS, CDR2 FNYEAQ, per germline. There are 16 residues in the CDR3. The CDR3 nucleotides are TGTGCCAGCAGCCCTCGGACTAGCGGAGGCACAGATACGCAGTATTTT. Amino acids: CASSPRTSGGTDTQYF.

This clonotype has ten or more counts. The V gene is TRBV24-1, the J gene TRBJ2-1; D perhaps matches TRBD2 (5 bases). V lost 6 bases and J lost 5, with 13 bases in between. Germline-derived CDR1 and CDR2 are KGHDR and SFDVKD. The CDR3 totals 14 residues. The CDR3 sequence: CATSTGTTNNEQFF. The CDR3 bases are TGTGCCACCAGTACTGGTACGACTAACAATGAGCAGTTCTTC.

This clonotype was seen many times. The genes are TRBV28 and TRBJ1-2; 9 bases fit TRBD1. Germline V gene sequence: CDR1 MDHEN, CDR2 SYDVKM. The CDR3 is 15 residues long. The J segment lost 4 bases and the V segment lost 6 bases, leaving 9 bases of the junction unmatched. The CDR3 sequence is CASRPGDRDIYGYTF. Written as DNA, the CDR3 is TGTGCCAGCAGGCCCGGGGACAGGGACATCTATGGCTACACCTTC.

The sample holds many counts of this clonotype. The rearrangement uses TRBV14 and TRBJ2-1; 9 positions agree with TRBD2. V trimming: 5 bases; J trimming: 0 bases; junction bases outside the gene matches: 8. The CDR3 consists of 17 residues. Germline CDR1 and CDR2: SGHDN and FVKESK. This CDR3 reads CASSLPPTSGSYNEQFF. CDR3 nucleotide sequence: TGTGCCAGCAGCTTACCACCGACTAGCGGCTCCTACAATGAGCAGTTCTTC.

This clonotype was seen many times. The gene calls are TRBV4-3 and TRBJ2-4, with TRBD1 matching over 9 bases. V lost 0 bases to trimming and J lost 0 bases; unmatched junction nucleotides: 9. CDR1 is LGHNA and CDR2 is YSLEER in the germline V gene. This CDR3 contains 19 residues. The CDR3 sequence is CASSQDVGQGILAKNIQYF. CDR3 DNA: TGCGCCAGCAGCCAAGATGTAGGACAGGGGATACTAGCCAAAAACATTCAGTACTTC.

This clonotype was detected many times. The rearrangement links TRBV20-1 to TRBJ2-3; no clear D. The CDR3 is 14 residues long. Germline assignment: CDR1 DFQATT and CDR2 SNEGSKA (reference sequence). Trimming removed 7 bases from V and 3 bases from J, with 17 bases in between. The CDR3 coding sequence is TGCAGTGTTGAGCGCCTCTCGTTTACAGATACGCAGTATTTT. Protein product: CSVERLSFTDTQYF.

Regarding this clonotype: At one of its ends the junction is not consistent with the germline gene, which may arise from a read error. The chain joins TRBV12-3 or TRBV12-4 to TRBJ1-5, with TRBD1 matching over 7 bases. The CDR3 is 14 amino acids. The CDR3 reads CASTTGVSNQPRHF. The CDR3 DNA reads as TGTGCCAGCACCACAGGGGTTAGCAATCAGCCCCGGCATTTT.

This clonotype was seen repeatedly, ten times or more. V usage is TRBV7-9 and J usage is TRBJ2-7, with D perhaps TRBD1 (6 bases). The V end was cut by 5 bases, the J end by 2 bases, with 10 bases between. Germline CDR1 and CDR2: SEHNR and FQNEAQ (reference sequence). CDR3 size: 13 residues. Written as DNA, the CDR3 is TGTGCCAGCAGCCGCAGGGACACCTACGAGCAGTACTTC. Its translation: CASSRRDTYEQYF.

The chain couples TRBV20-1 to TRBJ2-1, with TRBD2 matching over 9 bases. V was clipped by 5 bases and J by 3 bases; unmatched bases: 5. The CDR3 consists of 14 residues. Germline V gives CDR1 DFQATT, CDR2 SNEGSKA (reference sequence). CDR3 sequence reads: CSAGVAGVYNEQFF. As DNA, the CDR3 is TGCAGTGCTGGGGTAGCGGGAGTCTACAATGAGCAGTTCTTC.